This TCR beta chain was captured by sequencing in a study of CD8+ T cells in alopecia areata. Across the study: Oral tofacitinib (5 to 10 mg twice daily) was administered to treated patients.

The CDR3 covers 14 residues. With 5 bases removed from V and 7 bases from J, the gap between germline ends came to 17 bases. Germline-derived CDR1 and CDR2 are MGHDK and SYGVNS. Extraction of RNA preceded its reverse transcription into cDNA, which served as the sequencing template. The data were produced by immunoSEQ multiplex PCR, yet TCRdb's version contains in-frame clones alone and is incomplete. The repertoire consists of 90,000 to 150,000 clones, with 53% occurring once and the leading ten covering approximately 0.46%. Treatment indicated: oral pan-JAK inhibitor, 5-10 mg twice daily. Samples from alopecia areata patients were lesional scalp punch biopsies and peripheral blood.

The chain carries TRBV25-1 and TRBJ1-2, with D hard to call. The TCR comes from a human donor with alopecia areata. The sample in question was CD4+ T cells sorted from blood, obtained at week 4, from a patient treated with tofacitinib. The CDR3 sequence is CASSRRAGSGGYTF. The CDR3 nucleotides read TGTGCCAGCAGTAGACGGGCCGGGAGCGGTGGCTACACCTTC.